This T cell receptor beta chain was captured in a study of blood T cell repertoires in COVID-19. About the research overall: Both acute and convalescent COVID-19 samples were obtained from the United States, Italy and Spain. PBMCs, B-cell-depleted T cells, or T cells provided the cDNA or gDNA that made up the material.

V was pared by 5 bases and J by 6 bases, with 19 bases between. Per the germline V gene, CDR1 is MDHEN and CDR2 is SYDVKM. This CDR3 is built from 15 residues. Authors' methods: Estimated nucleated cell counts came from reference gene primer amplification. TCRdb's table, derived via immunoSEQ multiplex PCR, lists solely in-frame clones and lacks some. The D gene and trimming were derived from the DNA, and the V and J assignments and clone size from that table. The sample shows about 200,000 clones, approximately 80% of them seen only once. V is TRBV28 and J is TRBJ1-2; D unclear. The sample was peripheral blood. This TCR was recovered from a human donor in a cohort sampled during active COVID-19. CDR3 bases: TGTGCCAGCAGTCGAATTCTCCTTCGTGAGGATGGCTACACCTTC. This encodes CASSRILLREDGYTF.